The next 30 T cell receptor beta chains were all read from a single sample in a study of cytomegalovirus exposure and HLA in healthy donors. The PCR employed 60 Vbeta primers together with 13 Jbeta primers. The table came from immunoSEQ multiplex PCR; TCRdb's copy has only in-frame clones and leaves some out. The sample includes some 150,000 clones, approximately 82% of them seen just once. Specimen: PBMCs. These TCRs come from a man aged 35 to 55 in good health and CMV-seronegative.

The CDR3 spells CASRLQGAPFEQYF. CDR3 DNA sequence: TGTGCCAGCAGATTGCAGGGGGCGCCCTTCGAGCAGTACTTC. The rearrangement links TRBV13 to TRBJ2-7; TRBD1 matches 8 bases. After removal of 6 bases from V and 6 bases from J, the junction contained 10 bases not matched to a gene. The germline V gene encodes CDR1 PRHDT and CDR2 FYEKMQ (reference sequence). CDR3 length equals 14 residues.

The CDR3 DNA follows: TGTGCCAGCTCACCGGACAGTCACACTGAAGCTTTCTTT. It yields the protein CASSPDSHTEAFF. The rearrangement joins TRBV18 to TRBJ1-1, with TRBD1 as a possible D gene (6 bases). From germline, CDR1 is KGHSH and CDR2 LQKENI. Deletions cut 3 bases from V and 3 bases from J, with 8 bases between. This CDR3 region has 13 residues.

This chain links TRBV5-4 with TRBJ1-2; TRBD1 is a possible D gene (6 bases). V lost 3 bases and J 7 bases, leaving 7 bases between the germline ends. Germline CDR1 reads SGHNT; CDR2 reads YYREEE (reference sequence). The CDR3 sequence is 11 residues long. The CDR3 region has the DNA TGTGCCAGCAGCTCCAGGGGTGGCTACACCTTC. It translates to CASSSRGGYTF. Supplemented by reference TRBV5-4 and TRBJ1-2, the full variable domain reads ETGVTQSPTHLIKTRGQQVTLRCSSQSGHNTVSWYQQALGQGPQFIFQYYREEENGRGNFPPRFSGLQFPNYSSELNVNALELDDSALYLCASSSRGGYTFGSGTRLTVV.

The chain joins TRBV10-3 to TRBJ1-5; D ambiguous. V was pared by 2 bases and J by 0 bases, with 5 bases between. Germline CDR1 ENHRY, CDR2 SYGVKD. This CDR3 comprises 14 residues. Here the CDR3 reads CAISEQYSNQPQHF. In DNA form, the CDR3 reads TGTGCCATCAGTGAGCAGTATAGCAATCAGCCCCAGCATTTT.

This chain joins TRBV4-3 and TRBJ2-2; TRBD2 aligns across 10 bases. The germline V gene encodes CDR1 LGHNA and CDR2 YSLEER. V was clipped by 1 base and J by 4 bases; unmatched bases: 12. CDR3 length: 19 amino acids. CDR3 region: CASSQAVPAGGPRTGELFF. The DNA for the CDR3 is TGCGCCAGCAGCCAAGCGGTCCCAGCGGGGGGGCCTCGCACCGGGGAGCTGTTTTTT.

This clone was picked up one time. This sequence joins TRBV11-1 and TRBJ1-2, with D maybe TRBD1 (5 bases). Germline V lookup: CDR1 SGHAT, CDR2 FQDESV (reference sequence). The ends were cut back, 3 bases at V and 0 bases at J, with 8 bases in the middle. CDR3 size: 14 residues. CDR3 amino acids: CASSFGGSNYGYTF. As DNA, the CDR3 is TGTGCCAGCAGCTTCGGGGGATCTAACTATGGCTACACCTTC.

The CDR3 spells CASRRQGTFSYEQYF. CDR3 bases: TGTGCCAGTCGGAGACAGGGAACGTTCTCCTACGAGCAGTACTTC. The rearrangement uses TRBV28 and TRBJ2-7; 7 nucleotides match TRBD1. The CDR3 length is 15 residues. The V gene's germline CDR1 is MDHEN and CDR2 SYDVKM. Trimming removed 9 bases from V and 0 bases from J; junction bases left unmatched: 11.

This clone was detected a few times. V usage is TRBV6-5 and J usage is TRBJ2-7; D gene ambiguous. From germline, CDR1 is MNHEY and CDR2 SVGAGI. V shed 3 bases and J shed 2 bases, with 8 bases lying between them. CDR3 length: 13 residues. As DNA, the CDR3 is TGTGCCAGCAGTTATGGGCAGACCTACGAGCAGTACTTC. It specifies CASSYGQTYEQYF.

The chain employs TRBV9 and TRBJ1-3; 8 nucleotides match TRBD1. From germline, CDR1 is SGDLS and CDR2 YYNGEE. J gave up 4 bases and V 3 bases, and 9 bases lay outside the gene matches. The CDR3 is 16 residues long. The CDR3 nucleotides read TGTGCCAGCAGCGCACTAGGACAGGGTTCCGGAAACACCATATATTTT. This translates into CASSALGQGSGNTIYF.

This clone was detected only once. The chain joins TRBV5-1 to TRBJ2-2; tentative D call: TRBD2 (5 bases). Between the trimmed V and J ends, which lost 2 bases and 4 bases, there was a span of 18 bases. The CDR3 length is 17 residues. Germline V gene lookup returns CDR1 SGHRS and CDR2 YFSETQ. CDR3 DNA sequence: TGCGCCAGCAGCTTCCGGGCGGAGGCTCGGTCCACCGGGGAGCTGTTTTTT. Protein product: CASSFRAEARSTGELFF.

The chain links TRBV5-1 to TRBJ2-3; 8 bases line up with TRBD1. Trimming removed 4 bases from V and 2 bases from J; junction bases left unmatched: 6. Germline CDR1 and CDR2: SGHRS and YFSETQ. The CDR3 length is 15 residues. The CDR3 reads CASSRQGTITDTQYF. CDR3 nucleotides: TGCGCCAGCAGCCGACAGGGGACAATCACAGATACGCAGTATTTT.

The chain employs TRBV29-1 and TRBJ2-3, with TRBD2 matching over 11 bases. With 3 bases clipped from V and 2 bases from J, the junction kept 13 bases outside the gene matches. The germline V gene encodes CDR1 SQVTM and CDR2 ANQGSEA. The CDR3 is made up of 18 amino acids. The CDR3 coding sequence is TGCAGCGTTGATTTCCTATCTAGCGGGGGGCTGTTCACAGATACGCAGTATTTT. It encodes CSVDFLSSGGLFTDTQYF.

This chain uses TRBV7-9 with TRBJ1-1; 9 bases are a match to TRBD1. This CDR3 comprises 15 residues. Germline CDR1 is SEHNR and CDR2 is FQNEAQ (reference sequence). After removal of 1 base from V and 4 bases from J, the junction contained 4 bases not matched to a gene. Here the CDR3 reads CASSLDRDRATEAFF. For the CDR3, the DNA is TGTGCCAGCAGCTTAGACCGGGACAGGGCCACTGAAGCTTTCTTT.

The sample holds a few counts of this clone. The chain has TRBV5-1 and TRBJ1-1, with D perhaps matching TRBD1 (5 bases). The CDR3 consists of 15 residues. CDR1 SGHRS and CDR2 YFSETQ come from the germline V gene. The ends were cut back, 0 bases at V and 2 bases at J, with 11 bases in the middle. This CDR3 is CASSLGGAGNTEAFF. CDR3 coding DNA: TGCGCCAGCAGCTTGGGTGGGGCAGGAAACACTGAAGCTTTCTTT.

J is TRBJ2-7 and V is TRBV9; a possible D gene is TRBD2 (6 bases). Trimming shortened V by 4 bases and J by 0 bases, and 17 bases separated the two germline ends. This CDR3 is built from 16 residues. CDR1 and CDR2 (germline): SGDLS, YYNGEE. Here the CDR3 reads CASSPRAGTLSYEQYF. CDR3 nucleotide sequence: TGTGCCAGCAGCCCCAGAGCTGGGACTCTCTCCTACGAGCAGTACTTC.

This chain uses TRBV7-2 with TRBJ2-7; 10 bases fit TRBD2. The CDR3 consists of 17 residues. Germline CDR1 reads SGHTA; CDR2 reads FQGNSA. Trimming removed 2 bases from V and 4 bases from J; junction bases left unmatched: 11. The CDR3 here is CASSLSHTLAGAYEQYF. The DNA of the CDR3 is TGTGCCAGCAGCTTATCCCACACTCTAGCGGGAGCATACGAGCAGTACTTC.

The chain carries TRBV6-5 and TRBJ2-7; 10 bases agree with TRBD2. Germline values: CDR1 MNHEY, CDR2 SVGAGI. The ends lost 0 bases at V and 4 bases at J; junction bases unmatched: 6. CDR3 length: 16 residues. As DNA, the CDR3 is TGTGCCAGCAGTTACTCGTCTAGCGGGAGTTCGTACGAGCAGTACTTC. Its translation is CASSYSSSGSSYEQYF.

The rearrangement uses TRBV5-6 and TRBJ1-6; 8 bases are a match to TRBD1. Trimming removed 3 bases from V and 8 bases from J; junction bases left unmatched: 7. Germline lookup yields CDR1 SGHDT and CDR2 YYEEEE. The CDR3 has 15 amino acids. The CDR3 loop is CASSSQGVRYSPLHF. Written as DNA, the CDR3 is TGTGCCAGCAGCTCACAGGGGGTTCGGTATTCACCCCTCCACTTT.

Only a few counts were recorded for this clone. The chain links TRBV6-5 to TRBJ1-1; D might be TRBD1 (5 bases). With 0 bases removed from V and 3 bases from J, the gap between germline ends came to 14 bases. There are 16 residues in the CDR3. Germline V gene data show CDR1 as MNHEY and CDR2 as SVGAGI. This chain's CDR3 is CASSYSGGPIDTEAFF. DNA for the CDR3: TGTGCCAGCAGTTACTCGGGGGGTCCCATTGACACTGAAGCTTTCTTT.

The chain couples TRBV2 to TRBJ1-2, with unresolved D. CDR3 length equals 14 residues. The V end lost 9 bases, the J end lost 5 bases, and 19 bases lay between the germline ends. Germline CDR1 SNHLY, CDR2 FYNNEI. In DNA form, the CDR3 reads TGTGCCAGTACCAGGACTCCGACTTTGTATGGCTACACCTTC. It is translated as CASTRTPTLYGYTF.

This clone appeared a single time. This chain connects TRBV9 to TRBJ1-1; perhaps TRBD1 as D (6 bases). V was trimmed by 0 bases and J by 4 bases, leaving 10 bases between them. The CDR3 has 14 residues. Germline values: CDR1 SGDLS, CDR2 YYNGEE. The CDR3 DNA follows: TGTGCCAGCAGCGTAGATGGGGGCACCACTGAAGCTTTCTTT. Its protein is CASSVDGGTTEAFF. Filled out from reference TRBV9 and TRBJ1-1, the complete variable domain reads DSGVTQTPKHLITATGQRVTLRCSPRSGDLSVYWYQQSLDQGLQFLIQYYNGEERAKGNILERFSAQQFPDLHSELNLSSLELGDSALYFCASSVDGGTTEAFFGQGTRLTVV.

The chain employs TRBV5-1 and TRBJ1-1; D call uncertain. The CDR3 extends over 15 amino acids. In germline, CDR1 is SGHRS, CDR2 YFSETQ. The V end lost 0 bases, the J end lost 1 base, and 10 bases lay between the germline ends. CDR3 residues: CASSLAGSENTEAFF. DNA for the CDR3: TGCGCCAGCAGCTTGGCTGGCAGCGAGAACACTGAAGCTTTCTTT.

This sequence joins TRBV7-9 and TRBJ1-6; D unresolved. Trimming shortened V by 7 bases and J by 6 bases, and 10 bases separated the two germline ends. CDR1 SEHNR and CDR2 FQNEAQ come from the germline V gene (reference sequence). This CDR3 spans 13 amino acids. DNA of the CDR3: TGTGCCAGCAAGAAGTCGGGTAATTCACCCCTCCACTTT. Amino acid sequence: CASKKSGNSPLHF.

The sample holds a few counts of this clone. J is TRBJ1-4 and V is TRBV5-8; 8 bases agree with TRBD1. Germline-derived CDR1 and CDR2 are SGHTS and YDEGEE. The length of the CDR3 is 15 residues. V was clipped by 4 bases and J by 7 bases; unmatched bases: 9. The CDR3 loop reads CASSPGTGLVEKLFF. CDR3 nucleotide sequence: TGTGCCAGCAGCCCTGGGACAGGCCTGGTTGAAAAACTGTTTTTT. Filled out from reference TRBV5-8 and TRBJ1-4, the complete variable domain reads EAGVTQSPTHLIKTRGQQATLRCSPISGHTSVYWYQQALGLGLQFLLWYDEGEERNRGNFPPRFSGRQFPNYSSELNVNALELEDSALYLCASSPGTGLVEKLFFGSGTQLSVL.

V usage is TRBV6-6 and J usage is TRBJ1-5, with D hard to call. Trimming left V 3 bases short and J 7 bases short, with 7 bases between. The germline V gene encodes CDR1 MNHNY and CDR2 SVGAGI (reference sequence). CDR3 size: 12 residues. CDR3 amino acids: CASSYGPQPQHF. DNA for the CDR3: TGTGCCAGCAGTTATGGGCCACAGCCCCAGCATTTT.

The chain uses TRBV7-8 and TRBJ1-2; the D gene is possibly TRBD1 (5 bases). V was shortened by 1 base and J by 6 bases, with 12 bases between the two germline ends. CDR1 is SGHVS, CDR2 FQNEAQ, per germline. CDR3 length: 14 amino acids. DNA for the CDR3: TGTGCCAGCAGCTTAGGCCAGACAGTAGATGGCTACACCTTC. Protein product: CASSLGQTVDGYTF.

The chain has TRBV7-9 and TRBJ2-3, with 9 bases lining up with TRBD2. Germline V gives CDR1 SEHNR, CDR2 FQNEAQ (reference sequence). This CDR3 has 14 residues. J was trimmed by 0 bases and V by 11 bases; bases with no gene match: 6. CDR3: CAGGGAASTDTQYF. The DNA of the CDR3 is TGTGCCGGCGGGGGGGCCGCTAGCACAGATACGCAGTATTTT.

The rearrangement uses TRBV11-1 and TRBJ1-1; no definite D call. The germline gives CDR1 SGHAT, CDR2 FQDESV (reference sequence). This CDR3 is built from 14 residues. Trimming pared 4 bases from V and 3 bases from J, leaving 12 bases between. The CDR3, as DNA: TGTGCCAGCAGCTGGAGGGTCGTGGACACTGAAGCTTTCTTT. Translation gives CASSWRVVDTEAFF.

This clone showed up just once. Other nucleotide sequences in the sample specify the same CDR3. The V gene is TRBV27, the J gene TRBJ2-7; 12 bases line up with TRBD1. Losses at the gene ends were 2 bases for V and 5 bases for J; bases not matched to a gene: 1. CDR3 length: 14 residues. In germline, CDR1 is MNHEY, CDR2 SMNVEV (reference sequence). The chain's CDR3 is CASSLGTGGNEQYF. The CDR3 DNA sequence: TGTGCCAGCAGTTTAGGGACAGGGGGCAACGAGCAGTACTTC.

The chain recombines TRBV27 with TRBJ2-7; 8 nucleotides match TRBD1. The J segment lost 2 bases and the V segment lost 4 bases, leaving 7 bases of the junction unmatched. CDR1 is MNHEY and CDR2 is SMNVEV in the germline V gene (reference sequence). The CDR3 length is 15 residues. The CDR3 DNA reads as TGTGCCAGCAGTTGGTCCGGGACAGGAACCTACGAGCAGTACTTC. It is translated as CASSWSGTGTYEQYF.